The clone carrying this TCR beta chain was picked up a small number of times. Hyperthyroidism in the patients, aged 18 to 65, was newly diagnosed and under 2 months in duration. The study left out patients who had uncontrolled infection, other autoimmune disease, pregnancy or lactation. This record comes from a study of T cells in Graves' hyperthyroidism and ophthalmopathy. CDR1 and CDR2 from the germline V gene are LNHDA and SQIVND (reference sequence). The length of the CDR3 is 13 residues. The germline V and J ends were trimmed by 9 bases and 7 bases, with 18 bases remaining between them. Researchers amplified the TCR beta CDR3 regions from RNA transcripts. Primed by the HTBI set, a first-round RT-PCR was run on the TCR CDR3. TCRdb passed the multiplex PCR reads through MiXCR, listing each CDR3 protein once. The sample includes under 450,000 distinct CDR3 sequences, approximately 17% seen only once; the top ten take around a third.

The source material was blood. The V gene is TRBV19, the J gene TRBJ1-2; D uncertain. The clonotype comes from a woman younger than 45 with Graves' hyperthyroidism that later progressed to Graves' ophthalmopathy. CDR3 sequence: CASAAWQEPGYTF. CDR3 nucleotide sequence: TGTGCCAGCGCCGCCTGGCAAGAGCCTGGCTACACCTTC.